Below are 5 T cell receptor beta chains sequenced from a single sample in a study of T-cell reconstitution after alpha-beta-depleted transplantation in children. The authors prepared the TCRbeta library with unique molecular identifiers. TCRdb processed the PCR reads anew with MiXCR; each CDR3 protein has one entry. The top ten hold roughly an eighth of the sample, which has 150,000 to 250,000 distinct CDR3 sequences, more than 14% seen once. Material: PBMCs from the stem cell graft donor, obtained from the stem cell graft. All receptors derive from a human donor who donated a stem cell graft to a child with acute lymphoblastic leukemia.

The genes are TRBV6-1 and TRBJ1-2; D uncertain. Germline loops: CDR1 MNHNS, CDR2 SASEGT. The V end was cut by 11 bases, the J end by 3 bases, with 16 bases between. This CDR3 is 13 amino acids long. The CDR3 loop reads CASRRRRDYGYTF. CDR3 DNA: TGTGCCTCCCGACGCCGGAGGGACTATGGCTACACCTTC.

This clonotype was picked up many times. The genes are TRBV20-1 and TRBJ2-5; weak D call: TRBD1 (6 bases). There are 18 residues in the CDR3. The V gene lost 3 bases and the J gene lost 2 bases, with 25 bases spanning the gap. Per germline, CDR1 DFQATT and CDR2 SNEGSKA (reference sequence). CDR3 amino acids: CSASDDRQGLGTQETQYF. The CDR3 DNA is TGCAGTGCTAGTGATGACCGTCAGGGATTGGGGACACAAGAGACCCAGTACTTC.

This clonotype was recorded a few times. V and J are TRBV5-1 and TRBJ2-1, with a weak D call TRBD2 (6 bases). Between the trimmed V and J ends, which lost 4 bases and 0 bases, there was a span of 17 bases. CDR3 length: 17 amino acids. Germline-derived CDR1 and CDR2 are SGHRS and YFSETQ. The CDR3 reads CASSPEGGGPSYNEQFF. Written as DNA, the CDR3 is TGCGCCAGCAGCCCGGAGGGCGGAGGGCCCTCCTACAATGAGCAGTTCTTC. Complete variable domain (other parts from reference TRBV5-1 and TRBJ2-1): KAGVTQTPRYLIKTRGQQVTLSCSPISGHRSVSWYQQTPGQGLQFLFEYFSETQRNKGNFPGRFSGRQFSNSRSEMNVSTLELGDSALYLCASSPEGGGPSYNEQFFGPGTRLTVL.

In this sample, this clonotype turned up many times. V and J are TRBV28 and TRBJ1-1, with TRBD1 identical over 9 bases. The junction had 6 bases not matched to a gene; V was cut back by 6 bases and J by 10 bases. The CDR3 spans 12 residues. Germline V gives CDR1 MDHEN, CDR2 SYDVKM. The CDR3 here is CASRTGGRGAFF. CDR3 nucleotides: TGTGCCAGCAGAACAGGGGGCAGGGGAGCTTTCTTT.

The sample holds many counts of this clonotype. This chain links TRBV28 with TRBJ2-1, with 10 bases that match TRBD2. Germline V gene lookup returns CDR1 MDHEN and CDR2 SYDVKM. The CDR3 runs 14 residues. Germline trimming cut 7 bases from V and 8 bases from J; bases unmatched to any gene: 8. The CDR3 loop is CASTASGSAYEQFF. For the CDR3, the DNA is TGTGCCAGCACGGCTAGCGGGAGTGCGTATGAGCAGTTCTTC.